Below are 18 T cell receptor beta chains sequenced from a single sample in a study of CXCR3-negative and CXCR3-positive naive CD8 T cells. UMI-tagged TRB cDNA libraries were built via 5' RACE. TCRdb derives one entry per CDR3 protein from the 5' RACE reads, leaving out DNA. Its table records 100,000 to 150,000 distinct CDR3 sequences. The specimen was naive CXCR3- CD8+ T cells from blood. Regarding subset: CD45RO-CCR7+CD27+CD95- naive CD8+ T cells lacking CXCR3 (TNR3-). The receptors originated from a human donor in good health. Some clones in this sample may be carry-over from other donors' samples.

The chain joins TRBV7-2 to TRBJ2-5; TCRdb's assignment of TRBD2 cannot be checked, as there is no DNA. The CDR3 spans 18 residues. Germline-derived CDR1 and CDR2 are SGHTA and FQGNSA. The CDR3: CASSWMSGGVSYQETQYF.

The chain recombines TRBV29-1 with TRBJ2-7; the D call of TRBD1 rests on TCRdb alone, since no DNA is present to check it. The CDR3 is 15 amino acids. Germline V gene data show CDR1 as SQVTM and CDR2 as ANQGSEA. CDR3 residues: CSVELLAGATYEQYF.

The V gene is TRBV28, the J gene TRBJ1-6. Germline CDR1 is MDHEN and CDR2 is SYDVKM. The CDR3 loop spans 16 amino acids. The CDR3 is CASSNPDSSYNSPLHF.

The chain joins TRBV9 to TRBJ1-6. The CDR3 has 16 amino acids. Per the germline V gene, CDR1 is SGDLS and CDR2 is YYNGEE. The CDR3: CASSVDGFRNNSPLHF.

V and J are TRBV29-1 and TRBJ1-2. CDR3 length: 12 amino acids. Germline lookup yields CDR1 SQVTM and CDR2 ANQGSEA. The CDR3 sequence is CSVEGTDNGYTF.

V usage is TRBV20-1 and J usage is TRBJ1-5; TCRdb's D gene call, TRBD1, goes unchecked for lack of DNA. Per the germline V gene, CDR1 is DFQATT and CDR2 is SNEGSKA (reference sequence). The CDR3 is 13 residues long. The CDR3 spells CSARPRGDQPQHF.

The chain uses TRBV12-3 or TRBV12-4 and TRBJ2-7; no DNA is available, so the TRBD1 call from TCRdb remains unchecked. The CDR3 has 15 residues. The CDR3: CASSLFRGHTYEQYF.

The chain employs TRBV11-2 and TRBJ2-7; without DNA, the TCRdb call of TRBD1 cannot be checked. This CDR3 comprises 12 residues. Germline V lookup: CDR1 SGHAT, CDR2 FQNNGV. The chain's CDR3 is CASSPGRYEQYF.

V usage is TRBV4-1 and J usage is TRBJ2-5; the D call of TRBD1 rests on TCRdb alone, since no DNA is present to check it. The CDR3 length is 14 residues. Germline V CDR1 and CDR2: MGHRA, YSYEKL. CDR3 amino acids: CASSQGQGRETQYF.

The gene calls are TRBV7-9 and TRBJ2-3; the TCRdb D gene call, TRBD2, has no DNA to confirm it. This CDR3 region has 13 residues. Germline loops: CDR1 SEHNR, CDR2 FQNEAQ (reference sequence). This CDR3 reads CASYGGSTDTQYF.

The chain joins TRBV28 to TRBJ2-3; TCRdb's D call of TRBD1 is untestable without DNA. The germline V gene has CDR1 MDHEN and CDR2 SYDVKM. The length of the CDR3 is 12 residues. The CDR3 sequence: CASSFRVDTQYF. Based on the CDR3 plus reference TRBV28 and TRBJ2-3, the full variable domain is DVKVTQSSRYLVKRTGEKVFLECVQDMDHENMFWYRQDPGLGLRLIYFSYDVKMKEKGDIPEGYSVSREKKERFSLILESASTNQTSMYLCASSFRVDTQYFGPGTRLTVL.

The chain uses TRBV7-9 and TRBJ2-1. Per germline, CDR1 SEHNR and CDR2 FQNEAQ (reference sequence). This CDR3 comprises 13 residues. The chain's CDR3 is CASSSRGLNEQFF.

The V gene is TRBV29-1, the J gene TRBJ1-1; without DNA, the TCRdb call of TRBD1 cannot be checked. This CDR3 spans 13 amino acids. Germline V lookup: CDR1 SQVTM, CDR2 ANQGSEA. This CDR3 is CSAAGTGNTEAFF.

This chain uses TRBV3-1 with TRBJ2-1; the D call of TRBD2 rests on TCRdb alone, since no DNA is present to check it. Germline CDR1 LGHDT, CDR2 YNNKEL (reference sequence). CDR3 size: 15 residues. The CDR3: CASSQPRDWINEQFF.

The gene calls are TRBV29-1 and TRBJ2-1. CDR1 and CDR2 from the germline V gene are SQVTM and ANQGSEA. The CDR3 totals 12 residues. The CDR3 reads CSVEWPYNEQFF.

V is TRBV6-5 and J is TRBJ2-5; the TCRdb call, TRBD1, lacks DNA for checking. This CDR3 has 13 amino acids. Germline-derived CDR1 and CDR2 are MNHEY and SVGAGI. The CDR3 sequence: CASRAGLYETQYF.

The V call is TRBV19, the J call TRBJ2-3; TCRdb's D gene call, TRBD1, goes unchecked for lack of DNA. The length of the CDR3 is 14 residues. Germline CDR1 and CDR2: LNHDA and SQIVND (reference sequence). The CDR3 protein is CASSIGQGEDTQYF.

V and J are TRBV11-2 and TRBJ2-1; TCRdb's D call of TRBD1 is untestable without DNA. The CDR3 runs 15 residues. From germline, CDR1 is SGHAT and CDR2 FQNNGV. This CDR3 reads CASSSPRRQNNEQFF.